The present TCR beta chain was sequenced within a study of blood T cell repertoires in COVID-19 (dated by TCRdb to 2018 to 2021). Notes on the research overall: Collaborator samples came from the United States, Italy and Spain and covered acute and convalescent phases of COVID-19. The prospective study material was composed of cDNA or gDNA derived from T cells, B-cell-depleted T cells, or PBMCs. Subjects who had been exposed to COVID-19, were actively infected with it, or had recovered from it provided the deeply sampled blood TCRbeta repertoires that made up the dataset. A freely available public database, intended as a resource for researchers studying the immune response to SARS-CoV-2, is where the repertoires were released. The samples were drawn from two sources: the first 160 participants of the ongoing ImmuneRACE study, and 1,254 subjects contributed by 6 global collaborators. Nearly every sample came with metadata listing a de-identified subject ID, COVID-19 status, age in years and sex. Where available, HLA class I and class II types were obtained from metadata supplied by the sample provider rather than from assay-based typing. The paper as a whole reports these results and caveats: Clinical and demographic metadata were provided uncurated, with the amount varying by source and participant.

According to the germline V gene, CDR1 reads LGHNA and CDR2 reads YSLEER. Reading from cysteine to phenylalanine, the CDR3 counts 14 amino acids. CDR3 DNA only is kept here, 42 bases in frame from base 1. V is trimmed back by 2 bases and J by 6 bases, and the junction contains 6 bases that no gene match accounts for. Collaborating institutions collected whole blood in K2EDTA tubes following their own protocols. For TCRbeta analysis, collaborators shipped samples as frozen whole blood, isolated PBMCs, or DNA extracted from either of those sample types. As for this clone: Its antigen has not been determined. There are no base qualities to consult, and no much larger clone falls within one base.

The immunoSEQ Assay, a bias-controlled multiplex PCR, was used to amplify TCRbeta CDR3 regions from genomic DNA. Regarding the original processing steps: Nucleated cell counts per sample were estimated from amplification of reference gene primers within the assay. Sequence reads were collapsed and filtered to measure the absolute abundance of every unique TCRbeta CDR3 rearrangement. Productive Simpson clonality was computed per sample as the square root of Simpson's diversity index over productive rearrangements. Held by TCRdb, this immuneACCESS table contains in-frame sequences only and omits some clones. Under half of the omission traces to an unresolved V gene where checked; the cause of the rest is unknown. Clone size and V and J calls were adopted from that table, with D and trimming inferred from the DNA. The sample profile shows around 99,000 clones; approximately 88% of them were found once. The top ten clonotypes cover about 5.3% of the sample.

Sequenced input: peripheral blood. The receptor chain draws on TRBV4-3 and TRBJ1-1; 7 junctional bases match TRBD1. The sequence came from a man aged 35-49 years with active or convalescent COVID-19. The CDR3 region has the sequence CASSQLKGAAEAFF. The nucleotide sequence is TGCGCCAGCAGCCAATTAAAGGGGGCAGCTGAAGCTTTCTTT.